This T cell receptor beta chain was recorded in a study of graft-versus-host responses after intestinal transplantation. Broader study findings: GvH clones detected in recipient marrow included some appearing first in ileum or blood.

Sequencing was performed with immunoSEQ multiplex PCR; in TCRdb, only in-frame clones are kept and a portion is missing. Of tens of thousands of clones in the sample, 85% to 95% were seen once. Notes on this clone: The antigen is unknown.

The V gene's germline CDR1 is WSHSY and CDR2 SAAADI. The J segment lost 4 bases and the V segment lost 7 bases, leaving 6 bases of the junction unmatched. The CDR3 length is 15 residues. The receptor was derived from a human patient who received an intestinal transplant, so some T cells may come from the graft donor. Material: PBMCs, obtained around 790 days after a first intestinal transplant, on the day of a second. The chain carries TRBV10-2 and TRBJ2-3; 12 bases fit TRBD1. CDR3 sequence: CASTGTGGSADTQYF. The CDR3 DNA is TGCGCCAGCACCGGGACAGGGGGCTCGGCAGATACGCAGTATTTT.